This is a list of T cell receptor beta chains from one sample in a study of cytomegalovirus exposure and HLA in healthy donors. TCRdb's table, derived via immunoSEQ multiplex PCR, lists solely in-frame clones and lacks some. The table shows fewer than 150,000 clones, with about 73% occurring only once. Sequencing input: PBMCs. The origin of the receptors is a woman aged 45 to 65 in good health and CMV-seropositive. Both conserved end residues are part of each CDR3. The D gene is left open where the match is weak. Only some rows state a clone size, as once, few, many or a class for expanded clones.

size: NA
D: NA
V: TRBV30
J: TRBJ2-7
DNA: TGTGCCTGGGCCAATCCGGGAGAGCAGTACTTC
CDR3: CAWANPGEQYF

size: NA
D: TRBD2
V: TRBV5-1
J: TRBJ2-3
DNA: TGCGCCAGCAGCAGCGGGGTATCTAACACAGATACGCAGTATTTT
CDR3: CASSSGVSNTDTQYF

size: NA
D: TRBD1
V: TRBV11-2
J: TRBJ2-1
DNA: TGTGCCAGCAGCTTCAGGGGGCTCGATGAGCAGTTCTTC
CDR3: CASSFRGLDEQFF

size: NA
D: TRBD1
V: TRBV7-8
J: TRBJ2-5
DNA: TGTGCCAGCAGCTTCGACAGGGGGCCGGAGACCCAGTACTTC
CDR3: CASSFDRGPETQYF

size: NA
D: NA
V: TRBV5-6
J: TRBJ2-7
DNA: TGTGCCAGCAGCCCGGACGGGCCCAGGGGCGTGCAGTACTTC
CDR3: CASSPDGPRGVQYF

size: NA
D: TRBD1
V: TRBV6-5
J: TRBJ1-6
DNA: TGTGCCAGCAATACAGGGGATAATTCACCCCTCCACTTT
CDR3: CASNTGDNSPLHF

size: many
D: NA
V: TRBV5-1
J: TRBJ1-3
DNA: TGCGCCAGCAGCTTAGTCGGGGTCTCTGGAAACACCATATATTTT
CDR3: CASSLVGVSGNTIYF

size: NA
D: NA
V: TRBV30
J: TRBJ1-1
DNA: TGTGCCTGGAGTTACCAGTGGACTGAAGCTTTCTTT
CDR3: CAWSYQWTEAFF

size: NA
D: TRBD1
V: TRBV25-1
J: TRBJ2-3
DNA: TGTGCCAGCAGAGGGACAGGGGGCGCAAATACGCAGTATTTT
CDR3: CASRGTGGANTQYF

size: NA
D: NA
V: TRBV5-4
J: TRBJ1-6
DNA: TGTGCCAGCAGCCCAGACACCGGACAGAATAATTCACCCCTCCACTTT
CDR3: CASSPDTGQNNSPLHF

size: NA
D: TRBD2
V: TRBV7-9
J: TRBJ2-3
DNA: TGTGCCAGCAGTAGGGAGGGGATTTCGCAGTATTTT
CDR3: CASSREGISQYF

size: few
D: NA
V: TRBV27
J: TRBJ2-4
DNA: TGTGCCAGCAGTCTCAGGGATACCGAACCCGAGTTGGCCAAAAACATTCAGTACTTC
CDR3: CASSLRDTEPELAKNIQYF

size: NA
D: NA
V: TRBV6-1
J: TRBJ2-3
DNA: TGTGCCAGCAGTGAGGGGCCAGACCTCACAGATACGCAGTATTTT
CDR3: CASSEGPDLTDTQYF

size: NA
D: NA
V: TRBV18
J: TRBJ2-3
DNA: TGTGCCAGCTCACCACAACCTAGCAAACATACGCAGTATTTT
CDR3: CASSPQPSKHTQYF

size: NA
D: NA
V: TRBV18
J: TRBJ1-2
DNA: TGTGCCAGCTCACCAGAACAGAACTATGGCTACACCTTC
CDR3: CASSPEQNYGYTF

size: NA
D: TRBD1
V: TRBV5-1
J: TRBJ1-6
DNA: TGCGCCAGCAGCTACGGACAGGGGGGGGATTCACCCCTCCACTTT
CDR3: CASSYGQGGDSPLHF

size: NA
D: NA
V: TRBV7-8
J: TRBJ1-1
DNA: TGTGCCAGCAGCTTAGCGGGGGGACGTTCTGGGGCTTTCTTT
CDR3: CASSLAGGRSGAFF

size: NA
D: TRBD1
V: TRBV19
J: TRBJ1-1
DNA: TGTGCCAGTAGTATAGAGAGGGACAGGGTCTACACTGAAGCTTTCTTT
CDR3: CASSIERDRVYTEAFF

size: NA
D: TRBD2
V: TRBV4-2
J: TRBJ2-3
DNA: TGTGCCAGCAGCCAAGGGGGTAGCGGGGCCACAGATACGCAGTATTTT
CDR3: CASSQGGSGATDTQYF

size: once
D: TRBD1
V: TRBV5-5
J: TRBJ2-7
DNA: TGTGCCAGCAGTCGCGGACAGGGGGGCTCCTACGAGCAGTACTTC
CDR3: CASSRGQGGSYEQYF

size: NA
D: NA
V: TRBV15
J: TRBJ2-7
DNA: TGTGCCACCAGCAGAGATCTGGGGAGCCACGAGCAGTACTTC
CDR3: CATSRDLGSHEQYF

size: NA
D: NA
V: TRBV7-6
J: TRBJ1-3
DNA: TGTGCCAGCAGCTTAATCTCAGGATCGAGCTCTGGAAACACCATATATTTT
CDR3: CASSLISGSSSGNTIYF

size: NA
D: TRBD2
V: TRBV4-1
J: TRBJ2-1
DNA: TGCGCCAGCAGCCCCACACTAGCGGGGGGATACAATGAGCAGTTCTTC
CDR3: CASSPTLAGGYNEQFF

size: NA
D: TRBD1
V: TRBV19
J: TRBJ1-3
DNA: TGTGCCAGTAGTCCTCGACAGGGCGGGGACACCATATATTTT
CDR3: CASSPRQGGDTIYF